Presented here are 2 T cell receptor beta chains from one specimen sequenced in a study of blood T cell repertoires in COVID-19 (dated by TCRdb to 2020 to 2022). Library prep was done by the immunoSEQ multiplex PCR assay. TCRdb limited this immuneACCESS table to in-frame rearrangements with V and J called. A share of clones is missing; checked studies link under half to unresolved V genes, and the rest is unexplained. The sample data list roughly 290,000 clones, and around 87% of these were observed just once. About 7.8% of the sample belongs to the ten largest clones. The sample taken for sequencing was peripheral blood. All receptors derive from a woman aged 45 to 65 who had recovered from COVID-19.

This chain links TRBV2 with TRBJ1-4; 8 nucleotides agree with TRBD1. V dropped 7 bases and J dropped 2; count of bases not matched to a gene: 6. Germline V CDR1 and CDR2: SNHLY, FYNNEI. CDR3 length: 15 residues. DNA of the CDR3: TGTGCCAGCACATTCCAGGGGGCGACTAATGAAAAACTGTTTTTT. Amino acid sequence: CASTFQGATNEKLFF.

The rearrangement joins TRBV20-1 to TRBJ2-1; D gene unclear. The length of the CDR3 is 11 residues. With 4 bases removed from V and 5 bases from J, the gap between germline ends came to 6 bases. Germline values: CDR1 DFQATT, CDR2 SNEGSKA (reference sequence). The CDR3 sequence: CSAKAHNEQFF. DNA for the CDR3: TGCAGTGCTAAAGCCCACAATGAGCAGTTCTTC.